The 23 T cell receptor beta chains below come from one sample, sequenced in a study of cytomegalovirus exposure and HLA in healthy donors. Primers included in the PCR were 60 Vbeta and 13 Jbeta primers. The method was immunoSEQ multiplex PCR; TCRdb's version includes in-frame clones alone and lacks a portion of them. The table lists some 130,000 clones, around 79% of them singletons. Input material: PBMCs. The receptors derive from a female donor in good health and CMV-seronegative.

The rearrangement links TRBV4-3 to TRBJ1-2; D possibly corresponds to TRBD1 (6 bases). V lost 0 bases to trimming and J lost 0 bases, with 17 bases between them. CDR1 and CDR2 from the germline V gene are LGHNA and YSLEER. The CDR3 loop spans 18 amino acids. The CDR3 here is CASSQEVAGEIPNYGYTF. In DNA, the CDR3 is TGCGCCAGCAGCCAAGAAGTCGCAGGGGAAATCCCTAACTATGGCTACACCTTC.

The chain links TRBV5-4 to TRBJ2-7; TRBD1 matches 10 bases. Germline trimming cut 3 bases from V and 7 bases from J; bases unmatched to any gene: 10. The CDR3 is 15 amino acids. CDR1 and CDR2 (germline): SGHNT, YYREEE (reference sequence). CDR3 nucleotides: TGTGCCAGCAGCTCGTCACGACAGGGGGCCAGGGAGCAGTACTTC. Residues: CASSSSRQGAREQYF.

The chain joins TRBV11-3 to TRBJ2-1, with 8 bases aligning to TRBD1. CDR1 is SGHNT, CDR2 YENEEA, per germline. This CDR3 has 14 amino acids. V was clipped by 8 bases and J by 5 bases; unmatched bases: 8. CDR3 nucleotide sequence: TGTGCCAGCGCGCAGCAGGGGGCAGACAATGAGCAGTTCTTC. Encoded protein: CASAQQGADNEQFF.

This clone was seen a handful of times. The CDR3 spells CASTGTADTYEQYF. The DNA for the CDR3 is TGTGCCAGCACTGGGACAGCGGATACCTACGAGCAGTACTTC. This chain uses TRBV2 with TRBJ2-7; 7 bases align to TRBD1. This CDR3 has 14 residues. With 7 bases clipped from V and 2 bases from J, the junction kept 8 bases outside the gene matches. The germline gives CDR1 SNHLY, CDR2 FYNNEI.

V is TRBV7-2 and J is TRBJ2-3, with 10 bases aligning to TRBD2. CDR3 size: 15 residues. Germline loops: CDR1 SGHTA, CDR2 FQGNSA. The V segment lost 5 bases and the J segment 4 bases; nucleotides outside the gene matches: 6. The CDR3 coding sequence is TGTGCCAGCAGCCTTTCTAGCGGGAGACCAGATACGCAGTATTTT. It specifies CASSLSSGRPDTQYF.

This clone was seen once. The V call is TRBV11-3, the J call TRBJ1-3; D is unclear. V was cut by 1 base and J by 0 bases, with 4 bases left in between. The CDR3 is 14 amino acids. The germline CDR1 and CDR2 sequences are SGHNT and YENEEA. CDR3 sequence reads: CASSLGSSGNTIYF. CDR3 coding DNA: TGTGCCAGCAGCTTAGGGAGCTCTGGAAACACCATATATTTT.

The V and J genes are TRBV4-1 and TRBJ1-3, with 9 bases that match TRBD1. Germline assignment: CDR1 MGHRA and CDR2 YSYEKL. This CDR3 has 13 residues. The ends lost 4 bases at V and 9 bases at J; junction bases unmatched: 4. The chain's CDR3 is CASSLDRGGTIYF. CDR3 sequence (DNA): TGCGCCAGCAGCCTGGACAGGGGAGGCACCATATATTTT.

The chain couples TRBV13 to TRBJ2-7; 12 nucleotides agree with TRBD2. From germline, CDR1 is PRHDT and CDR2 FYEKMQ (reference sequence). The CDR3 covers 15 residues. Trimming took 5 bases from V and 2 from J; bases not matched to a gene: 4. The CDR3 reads CASSTRTSGAYEQYF. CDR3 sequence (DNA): TGTGCCAGCAGCACCAGGACTAGCGGGGCCTACGAGCAGTACTTC. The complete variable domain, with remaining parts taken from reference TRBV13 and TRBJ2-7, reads AAGVIQSPRHLIKEKRETATLKCYPIPRHDTVYWYQQGPGQDPQFLISFYEKMQSDKGSIPDRFSAQQFSDYHSELNMSSLELGDSALYFCASSTRTSGAYEQYFGPGTRLTVT.

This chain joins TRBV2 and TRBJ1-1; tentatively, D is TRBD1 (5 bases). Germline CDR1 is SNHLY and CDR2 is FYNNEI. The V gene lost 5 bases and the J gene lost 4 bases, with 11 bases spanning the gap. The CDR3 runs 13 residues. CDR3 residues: CASSRQSLTEAFF. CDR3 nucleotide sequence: TGTGCCAGCAGTAGACAGTCCCTCACTGAAGCTTTCTTT.

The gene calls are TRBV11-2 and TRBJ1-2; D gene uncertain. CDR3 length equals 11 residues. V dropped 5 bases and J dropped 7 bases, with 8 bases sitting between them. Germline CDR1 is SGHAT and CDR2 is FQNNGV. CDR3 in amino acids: CASSRSSGYTF. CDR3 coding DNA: TGTGCCAGCAGCCGGTCGTCTGGCTACACCTTC.

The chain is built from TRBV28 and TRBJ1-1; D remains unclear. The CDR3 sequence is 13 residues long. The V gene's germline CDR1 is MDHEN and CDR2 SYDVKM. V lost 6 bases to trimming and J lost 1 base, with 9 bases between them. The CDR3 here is CASRPIRNTEAFF. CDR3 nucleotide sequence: TGTGCCAGCAGGCCCATCAGGAACACTGAAGCTTTCTTT.

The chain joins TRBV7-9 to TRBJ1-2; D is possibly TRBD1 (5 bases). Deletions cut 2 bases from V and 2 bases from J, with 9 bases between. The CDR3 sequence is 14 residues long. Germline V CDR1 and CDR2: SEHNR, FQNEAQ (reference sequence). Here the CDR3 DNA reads TGTGCCAGCAGCTTAACAGGAGCGAACTATGGCTACACCTTC. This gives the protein CASSLTGANYGYTF.

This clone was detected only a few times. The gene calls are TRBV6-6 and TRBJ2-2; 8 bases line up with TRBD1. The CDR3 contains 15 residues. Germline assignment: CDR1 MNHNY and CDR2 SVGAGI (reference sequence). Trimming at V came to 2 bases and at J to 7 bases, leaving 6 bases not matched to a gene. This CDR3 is CASSYRTGTGGELFF. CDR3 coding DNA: TGTGCCAGCAGTTACAGGACAGGGACCGGCGGGGAGCTGTTTTTT.

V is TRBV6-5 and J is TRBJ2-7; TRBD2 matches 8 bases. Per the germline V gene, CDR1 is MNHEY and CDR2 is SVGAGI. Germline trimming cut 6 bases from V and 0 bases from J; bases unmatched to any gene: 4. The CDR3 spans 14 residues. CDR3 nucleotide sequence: TGTGCCAGCAGCAGGACTAGCTCCTCCTACGAGCAGTACTTC. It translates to CASSRTSSSYEQYF.

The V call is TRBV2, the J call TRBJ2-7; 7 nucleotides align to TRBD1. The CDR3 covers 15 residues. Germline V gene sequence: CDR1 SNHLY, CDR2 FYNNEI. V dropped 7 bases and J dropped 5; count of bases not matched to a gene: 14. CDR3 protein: CASKADLTGDHEQYF. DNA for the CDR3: TGTGCCAGCAAAGCCGACCTTACAGGGGACCACGAGCAGTACTTC.

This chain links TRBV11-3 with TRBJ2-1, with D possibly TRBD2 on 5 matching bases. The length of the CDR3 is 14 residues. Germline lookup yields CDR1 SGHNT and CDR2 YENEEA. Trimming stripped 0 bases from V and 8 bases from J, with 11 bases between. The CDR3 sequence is CASSLDGEEDEQFF. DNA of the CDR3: TGTGCCAGCAGCTTAGATGGCGAGGAGGATGAGCAGTTCTTC.

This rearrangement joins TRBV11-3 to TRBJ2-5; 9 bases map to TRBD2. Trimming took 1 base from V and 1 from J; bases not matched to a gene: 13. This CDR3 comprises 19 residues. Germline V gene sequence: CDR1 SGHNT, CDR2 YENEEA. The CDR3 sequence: CASSLGVVAGDLRQETQYF. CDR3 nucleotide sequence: TGTGCCAGCAGCTTAGGAGTAGTAGCGGGGGACCTTCGCCAAGAGACCCAGTACTTC.

The CDR3 reads CASTMGLAVNEQFF. The CDR3 region has the DNA TGTGCCAGCACAATGGGACTAGCGGTGAATGAGCAGTTCTTC. This chain uses TRBV7-9 with TRBJ2-1, with 11 bases fitting TRBD2. Germline CDR1 reads SEHNR; CDR2 reads FQNEAQ (reference sequence). This CDR3 has 14 residues. With V trimmed by 7 bases and J by 7 bases, 6 bases remained unmatched.

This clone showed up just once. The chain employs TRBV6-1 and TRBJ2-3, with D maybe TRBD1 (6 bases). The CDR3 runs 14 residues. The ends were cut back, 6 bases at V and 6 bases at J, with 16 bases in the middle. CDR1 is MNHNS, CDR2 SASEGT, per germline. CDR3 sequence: CASRATPQGDTQYF. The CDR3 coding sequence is TGTGCCAGCAGAGCCACCCCCCAGGGGGATACGCAGTATTTT.

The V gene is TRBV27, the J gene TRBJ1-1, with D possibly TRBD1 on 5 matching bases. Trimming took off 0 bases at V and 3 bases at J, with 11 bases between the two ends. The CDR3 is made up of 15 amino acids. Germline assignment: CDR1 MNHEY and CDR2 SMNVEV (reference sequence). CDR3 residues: CASSLSSGRDTEAFF. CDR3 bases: TGTGCCAGCAGTTTATCATCAGGGAGGGACACTGAAGCTTTCTTT.

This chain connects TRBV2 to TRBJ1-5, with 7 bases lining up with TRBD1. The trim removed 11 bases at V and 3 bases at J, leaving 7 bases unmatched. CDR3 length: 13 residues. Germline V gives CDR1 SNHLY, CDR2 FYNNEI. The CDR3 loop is CAGRQGSNQPQHF. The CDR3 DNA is TGTGCCGGAAGACAGGGTTCCAATCAGCCCCAGCATTTT. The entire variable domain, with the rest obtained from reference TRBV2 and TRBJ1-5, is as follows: EPEVTQTPSHQVTQMGQEVILRCVPISNHLYFYWYRQILGQKVEFLVSFYNNEISEKSEIFDDQFSVERPDGSNFTLKIRSTKLEDSAMYFCAGRQGSNQPQHFGDGTRLSIL.

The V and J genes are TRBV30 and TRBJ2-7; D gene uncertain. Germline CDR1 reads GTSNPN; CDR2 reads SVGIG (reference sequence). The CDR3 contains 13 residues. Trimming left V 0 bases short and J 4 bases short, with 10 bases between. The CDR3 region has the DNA TGTGCCTGGAGTGTAGGTGACTCTTACGAGCAGTACTTC. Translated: CAWSVGDSYEQYF.

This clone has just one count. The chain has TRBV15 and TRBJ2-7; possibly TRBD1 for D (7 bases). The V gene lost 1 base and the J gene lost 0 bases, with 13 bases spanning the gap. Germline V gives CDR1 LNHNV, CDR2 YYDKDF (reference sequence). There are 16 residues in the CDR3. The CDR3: CATSRGGTVSSYEQYF. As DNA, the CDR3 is TGTGCCACCAGCAGAGGCGGGACAGTGAGCTCCTACGAGCAGTACTTC.